This TCR beta chain comes out of a study of shared clonotypes between healthy human individuals (dated by TCRdb to 2018 to 2021). Study-level background: A few men and a couple of women, aged 18 to 49 years, made up the cohort. For each donor, CD4 naive and CD4 memory were each run on three plates, CD8 naive on two plates, and CD8 memory on one plate. Per donor, leukapheresis produced somewhere between about 0.9 and 9.5 billion PBMCs. Blood TCR repertoires of several healthy adults were deeply sequenced to estimate repertoire size and the extent of clonotype sharing between individuals. Different laboratories and diverse techniques were used to prepare libraries and sequence TCR repertoires, to increase sequencing depth and limit assay-specific biases.

Using the deep immunoSEQ assay, TCR CDR3 regions were amplified from genomic DNA by multiplex PCR. Extracted genomic DNA from each cell subset was spread evenly across all wells of several immunoSEQ 96-well plates, with each plate serving as a replicate. Each replicate PCR for sorted subsets received around 0.2 ug genomic DNA, equal to about 30,000 T cell genomes. The purified libraries were quantified using a Qubit 3.0 fluorometer, sized with a Bioanalyzer 2100, and then quantified again using the KAPA Library Quantification kit. Each immunoSEQ 96-well plate was sequenced on its own single-read 150-cycle Illumina NextSeq 550 flow cell. As for how the authors treated the data: Because the immunoSEQ output held only junctional sequences and lacked quality scores, the filtering could not match the filtering applied to full-length reads. Sequences were annotated with PyIR, a Python wrapper for IgBLAST v1.9, and V/J genes and CDR3 were assigned using IMGT germline references. Reads were filtered out if the reads had weak V/J assignments (E-value above 1e-6), no CDR3, stop codons, out-of-frame junctions, or ambiguous translated residues. V3J clonotypes were defined by identical inferred V gene, J gene, and CDR3 amino acid sequence. To compute the percentage overlap between repertoires, the number of shared unique clonotypes was divided by the size of the smaller repertoire. Richness of each repertoire was evaluated using RTK rarefaction, the Chao1 estimator, and Recon v2.1 estimates of unobserved clonotypes. Generation probabilities for all TCRbeta clonotypes obtained by the gDNA method from a handful of donors were computed using OLGA. TCRdb took over this immuneACCESS table, retaining in-frame rearrangements with V and J assigned. Such tables are incomplete; in checked studies, under half of the missing clones stem from an unresolved V gene, and the remainder is unexplained. The V and J calls and the clone size are those of that table, but D and trimming were determined from the DNA. The sample table contains 2 million to 3 million clones; only one count was recorded for roughly 93% of them. The ten largest clones capture more than 0.35% of the sample.

Donors were healthy HIV-negative adults with no recently reported acute infections or vaccinations. All donors were Caucasian adults living in Nashville, Tennessee, USA. CD4+ T cells were enriched through magnetic negative selection, after which naive cells were positively selected on CD45RA and the remaining negative fraction served as the memory subset. Blood was collected by leukapheresis, and PBMCs were isolated by Ficoll-Histopaque density gradient centrifugation and then cryopreserved in liquid nitrogen vapor phase. Purity and quantity of every magnetically sorted T cell population were checked by analytical flow cytometry. Genomic DNA was isolated from every sorted fraction and measured by UV absorbance on a Nanodrop 2000c. The CDR3 contains 19 residues, cysteine and phenylalanine counted. CDR3 DNA only is kept here, 57 bases in frame from base 1. V was cut back by 10 bases and J by 4 bases, leaving a gap of 29 bases between them.

What the work shows at the level of the full study, not this receptor alone: Sampling was restricted to blood, and TCR repertoires in tissue are likely to differ from TCR repertoires in blood. Higher generation probabilities were observed for clonotypes shared by all four sorted-subset donors than for non-shared clonotypes. Sharing across a few donors was observed for about 5% of naive CD4, less than 4% of naive CD8, roughly 2.4% of memory CD4, and around 0.42% of memory CD8 clonotypes. The genetic and exposure-history diversity represented was limited by the small number of donors. Larger estimated clonotype richness was generally found for naive subsets than for memory subsets. Incomplete sequencing was indicated by rarefaction of sorted-subset datasets, despite the large sequencing depth. Pairwise subsampling led to the expectation that sequencing depth would affect the degree of clonotype sharing among donors.

As for this clone: Its antigen is unknown. No base qualities exist here, and no much larger clone lies one base off it.

This clonotype originated in a young man in good health. Some clones in this sample may be carry-over from other donors' samples. Sequenced sample: naive CD4+ T cells from PBMCs. The cell subset or site label for this specimen denotes: CD45RA+ positively selected. In this chain, TRBV23-1 is recombined with TRBJ2-6; TRBD1 might be the D gene, on 6 matching bases. TRBV23-1 qualifies as an ORF whose function is uncertain. The CDR3 in this case is CAISGTTGLPRNGANVLTF. The DNA sequence is given as TGCGCCATCTCCGGGACAACCGGCCTACCACGGAACGGGGCCAACGTCCTGACTTTC.